This T cell receptor (beta chain) was identified in a study of Ad26.COV2.S vaccination and SARS-CoV-2 variants. Study at large: Ad26.COV2.S, an intramuscular injection, was given once or twice 56 days apart. General study points: The authors reported substantial breadth in spike-specific CD8+ and CD4+ T cell responses after vaccination.

Regarding this clone: No antigen is known for it.

Produced via immunoSEQ multiplex PCR; TCRdb's table is partial and in-frame only. The sample includes more than 350,000 clones, around 90% of them seen just once. The CDR3 has 13 amino acids. CDR1 is MNHEY and CDR2 is SVGAGI in the germline V gene. V lost 8 bases and J 9 bases, leaving 17 bases between the germline ends. Specified treatment: about 20 received Ad26.COV2.S at low or high dose, single or two shots; roughly 5 received placebo; per-sample allocation not given. Sampling occurred on day 63 after the first vaccine or placebo injection. A Boston donor was an adult aged 18-55 years. It was Wuhan-strain SARS-CoV-2 spike that the Ad26 vaccine vector expressed.

The chain joins TRBV6-5 to TRBJ1-5, with D hard to call. The sequencing here drew on peripheral blood, taken in a trial of Ad26.COV2.S vaccine versus placebo. The clonotype was recovered from a person aged 18 to 59 who received the Ad26.COV2.S COVID-19 vaccine or a placebo. For the CDR3, the DNA is TGTGCCAGCGCGGATAGGTTATCCGGGCCCCAGCATTTT. Its translation is CASADRLSGPQHF.